This T cell receptor beta chain was retrieved from a study of regulatory dendritic cells for organ transplantation. About the study: Regulatory dendritic cells were monocyte-derived, receiving vitamin D3 on days 0 and 4 and IL-10 on day 4. Study conclusions and caveats: Regulatory dendritic cells appeared to expand memory CD8+ clones less than mature ones. The most alloreactive TCR clonotypes were found in resting memory CD8+ cells.

TCRdb's table, derived via immunoSEQ multiplex PCR, lists solely in-frame clones and lacks some. Of 18,000 or so clones listed, roughly 80% were seen once; the top ten hold 3.2%. Points on this clone: Its antigen remains unidentified.

Allogeneic regulatory or mature dendritic cells were co-cultured for roughly five days with CFSE-labeled sorted T cells at 1:10. Naive CD45RA+ and memory CD45RO+ CD4+ or CD8+ T cells were FACS-sorted. Germline CDR1 and CDR2: SGDLS and YYNGEE. J gave up 5 bases and V 3 bases, and 16 bases lay outside the gene matches. The CDR3 has 17 residues. This rearrangement joins TRBV9 to TRBJ1-1, with 7 bases matching TRBD1. The sequence derives from a human donor in good health. The source material was memory CD4+ T cells from blood cultured with regulatory dendritic cells. Subset described: CD45RO+ memory T cells. The CDR3 spells CASSDDRLAGGSTEAFF. CDR3 DNA sequence: TGTGCCAGCAGCGACGATCGCTTGGCAGGGGGGTCAACTGAAGCTTTCTTT.